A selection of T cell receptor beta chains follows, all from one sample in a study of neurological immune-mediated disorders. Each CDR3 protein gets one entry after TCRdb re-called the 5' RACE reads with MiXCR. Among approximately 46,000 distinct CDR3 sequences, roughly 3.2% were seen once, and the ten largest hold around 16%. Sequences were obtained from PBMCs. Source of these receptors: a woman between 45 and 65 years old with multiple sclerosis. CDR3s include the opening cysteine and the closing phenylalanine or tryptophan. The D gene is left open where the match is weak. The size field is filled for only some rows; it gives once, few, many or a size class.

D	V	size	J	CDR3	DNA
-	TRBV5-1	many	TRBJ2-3	CASSLAGLANTDTQYF	TGCGCCAGCAGCTTGGCCGGACTGGCTAACACAGATACGCAGTATTTT
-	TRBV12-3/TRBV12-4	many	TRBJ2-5	CASSSHRLEETQYF	TGTGCCAGCAGTAGTCATCGATTAGAAGAGACCCAGTACTTC
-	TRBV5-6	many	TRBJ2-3	CASSSLGGTDTQYF	TGTGCCAGCAGCTCCCTAGGGGGCACAGATACGCAGTATTTT
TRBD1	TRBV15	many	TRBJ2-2	CATSRPLTGTGGFGELFF	TGTGCCACCAGCAGGCCCCTAACCGGGACAGGGGGCTTCGGGGAGCTGTTTTTT
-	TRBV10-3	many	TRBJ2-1	CAISGPITTETDNEQFF	TGTGCCATCAGTGGGCCGATCACGACGGAGACAGACAATGAGCAGTTCTTC
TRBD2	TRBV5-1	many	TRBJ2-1	CASSLNSGSSYNEQFF	TGCGCCAGCAGCTTGAACAGCGGGAGCTCCTACAATGAGCAGTTCTTC
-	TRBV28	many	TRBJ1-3	CASSDTGSGNTIYF	TGTGCCAGCAGTGATACAGGGTCTGGAAACACCATATATTTT
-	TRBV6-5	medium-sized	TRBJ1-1	CASSLGGTNTEAFF	TGTGCCAGCAGCTTAGGGGGGACGAACACTGAAGCTTTCTTT
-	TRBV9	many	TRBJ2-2	CASSVKPTGELFF	TGTGCCAGCAGCGTCAAACCTACCGGGGAGCTGTTTTTT
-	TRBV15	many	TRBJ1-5	CATSRGFGQTNQPQHF	TGTGCCACCAGCAGAGGGTTTGGACAGACAAATCAGCCCCAGCATTTT
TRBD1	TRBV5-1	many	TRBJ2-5	CASSSLLTGGRETQYF	TGCGCCAGCAGCTCTTTGCTCACAGGGGGCAGGGAGACCCAGTACTTC
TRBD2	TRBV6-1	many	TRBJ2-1	CASSELAGGYNEQFF	TGTGCCAGCAGTGAATTAGCGGGGGGCTACAATGAGCAGTTCTTC
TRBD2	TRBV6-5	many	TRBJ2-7	CASSRLTSGIAYEQYF	TGTGCCAGCAGCCGCCTAACTAGCGGGATTGCCTACGAGCAGTACTTC
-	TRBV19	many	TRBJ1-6	CASMGTNSPLHF	TGTGCCAGTATGGGGACAAATTCACCCCTCCACTTT
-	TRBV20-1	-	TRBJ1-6	CSASKGGLGNSTLNF	TGCAGTGCTAGCAAGGGCGGGTTGGGTAATTCAACCCTCAACTTT
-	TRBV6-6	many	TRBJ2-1	CASSYSDGVGGYNEQFF	TGTGCCAGCAGTTACTCGGATGGAGTGGGGGGCTACAATGAGCAGTTCTTC
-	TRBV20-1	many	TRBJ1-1	CSARSVGGGVNTEAFF	TGCAGTGCTAGATCGGTGGGTGGAGGGGTGAACACTGAAGCTTTCTTT
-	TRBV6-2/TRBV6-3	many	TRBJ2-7	CASSYSKGRGLYEQYF	TGTGCCAGCAGTTACTCGAAGGGGCGCGGACTCTACGAGCAGTACTTC
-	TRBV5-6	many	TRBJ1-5	CASSLGRSYQPQHF	TGTGCCAGCAGCTTGGGCAGATCATATCAGCCCCAGCATTTT
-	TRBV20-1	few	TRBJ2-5	CSASSGQETQYF	TGCAGTGCTAGTAGCGGTCAAGAGACCCAGTACTTC